This T cell receptor beta chain was found in a study of T-cell memory formation after mild COVID-19. Study as a whole: Largely, the TCR clusters proved donor specific. Broader study findings: Of the contracting clones, CD4+ ones lay mainly in CM and EM, and CD8+ ones in EMRA. Day 15 to 85 contracting clones showed balanced CD4/CD8; day 15 to 37 expanders favored CD4+. Cross-reactive memory appears to have joined, as suggested by some responding clones showing up in pre-infection memory.

For this clonotype: The antigen remains undetermined.

Germline V gene lookup returns CDR1 LNHNV and CDR2 YYDKDF (reference sequence). CDR3 length: 15 amino acids. The J segment lost 3 bases and the V segment lost 9 bases, leaving 10 bases of the junction unmatched. TCRdb reprocessed the 5' RACE reads via MiXCR and lists one record per CDR3 protein. The table includes fewer than 250,000 distinct CDR3 sequences, under 30% detected once. The rearrangement joins TRBV15 to TRBJ2-2; 7 bases agree with TRBD1. The sequenced sample consisted of PBMCs or a T cell subset sorted from them (not recorded which). The receptor comes from an adult woman who had mild COVID-19 (a few samples of this study predate the infection). Cell type and time point are not known. This CDR3 reads CATRQGSVDTGELFF. CDR3 nucleotide sequence: TGTGCCACGAGACAGGGCTCCGTAGACACCGGGGAGCTGTTTTTT.